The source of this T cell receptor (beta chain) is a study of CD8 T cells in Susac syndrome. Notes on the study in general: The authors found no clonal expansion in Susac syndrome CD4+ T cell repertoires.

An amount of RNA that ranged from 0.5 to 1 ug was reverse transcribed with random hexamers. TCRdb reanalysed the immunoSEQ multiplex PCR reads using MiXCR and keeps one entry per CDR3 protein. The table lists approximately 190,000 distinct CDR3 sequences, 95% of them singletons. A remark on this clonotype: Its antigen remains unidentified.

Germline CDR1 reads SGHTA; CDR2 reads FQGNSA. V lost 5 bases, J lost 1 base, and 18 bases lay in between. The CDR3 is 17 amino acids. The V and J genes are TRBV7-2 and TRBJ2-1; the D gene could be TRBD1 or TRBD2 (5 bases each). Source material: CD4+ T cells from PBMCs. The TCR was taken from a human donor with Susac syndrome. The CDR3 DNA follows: TGTGCCAGCAGCACCCGGGACGCCGTCTTTTCCTACAATGAGCAGTTCTTC. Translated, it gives CASSTRDAVFSYNEQFF.